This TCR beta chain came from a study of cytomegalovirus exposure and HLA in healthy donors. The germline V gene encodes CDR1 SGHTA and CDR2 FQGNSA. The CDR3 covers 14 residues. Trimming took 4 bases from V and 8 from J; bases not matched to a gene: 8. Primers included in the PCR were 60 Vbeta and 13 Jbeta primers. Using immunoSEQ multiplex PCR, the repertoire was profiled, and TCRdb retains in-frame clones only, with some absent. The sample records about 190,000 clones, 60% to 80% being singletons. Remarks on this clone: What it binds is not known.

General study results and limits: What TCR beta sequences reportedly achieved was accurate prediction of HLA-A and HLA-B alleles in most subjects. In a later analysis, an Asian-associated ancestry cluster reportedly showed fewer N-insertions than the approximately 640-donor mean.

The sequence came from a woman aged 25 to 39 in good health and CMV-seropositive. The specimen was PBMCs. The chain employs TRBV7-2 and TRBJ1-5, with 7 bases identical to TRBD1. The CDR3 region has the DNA TGTGCCAGCAGCTGGGACAGCCCACGTGAGCCCCAGCATTTT. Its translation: CASSWDSPREPQHF.